This paragraph covers one T cell receptor (beta chain) sequence. What it binds is not known. This specimen belongs to a study of cytomegalovirus exposure and HLA in healthy donors. Study-wide findings and caveats: Among donors in an Asian-associated ancestry cluster, a later analysis reportedly found fewer N-insertions than the roughly 730-donor mean. In an earlier analysis, most TCR beta V segments were productive about 87% or about 30% of the time. There were some public TCRs occurring in many donors, but most TCR sequences were rare.

The PCR contained 60 Vbeta and 13 Jbeta primers. The assay was immunoSEQ multiplex PCR, and TCRdb's table has in-frame clones only and misses some. This table has about 120,000 clones, 75% to 90% appearing once. This clonotype was obtained from a male donor in good health and CMV-seronegative. Sequenced: PBMCs.

Here the CDR3 reads CASNRGPEFRANVLTF. Here the CDR3 DNA reads TGTGCCAGTAACAGGGGGCCCGAGTTTAGGGCCAACGTCCTGACTTTC. This chain joins TRBV19 and TRBJ2-6; the match to TRBD1 covers 9 bases. V dropped 7 bases and J dropped 5; count of bases not matched to a gene: 9. The CDR3 has 16 residues. In germline, CDR1 is LNHDA, CDR2 SQIVND (reference sequence).